Each of the 22 T cell receptor beta chains below was sequenced from the same sample in a study of T cells in women clearing cervical HPV infection. Assay: immunoSEQ multiplex PCR; the TCRdb copy retains only in-frame clones and omits some. Its table lists 14,000 or so clones. The material sequenced was blood buffy coat. These TCRs come from a woman between 18 and 75 years old with a cervical HPV16 infection that either progressed to CIN3+ or cleared (not recorded which).

With regard to this clone: Read data end 3 residues before the CDR3 end; the end is taken from the germline J gene. V and J are TRBV30 and TRBJ1-3; no definite D call. Germline assignment: CDR1 GTSNPN and CDR2 SVGIG (reference sequence). Trimming shortened V by 4 bases and J by 4 bases, and 11 bases separated the two germline ends. The CDR3 loop spans 13 amino acids. The part of the CDR3 DNA that was read is TGTGCCTGGAATTTAGTGAAAGGAAACACC. It specifies CAWNLVKGNT. Given in full, the CDR3 is CAWNLVKGNTIYF.

Notes on this clone: The sequenced fragment ends 3 residues before the CDR3 boundary, so the rest is inferred from the germline J gene. J is TRBJ2-3 and V is TRBV7-9; no definite D call. The CDR3 sequence is 13 residues long. The germline V gene encodes CDR1 SEHNR and CDR2 FQNEAQ (reference sequence). CDR3 protein: CASSLGAEETQYF. CDR3 DNA, as far as it was read: TGTGCCAGCAGCTTAGGGGCAGAAGAGACG.

On this clone itself: Read coverage stops 3 residues before the CDR3 terminus; the germline J gene supplies the remainder. The chain has TRBV7-9 and TRBJ1-1; TRBD1 matches 7 bases. Germline V gene lookup returns CDR1 SEHNR and CDR2 FQNEAQ (reference sequence). The CDR3 is 15 amino acids. The junction had 11 bases not matched to a gene; V was cut back by 3 bases and J by 7 bases. The sequenced part of the CDR3 DNA is TGTGCCAGCAGCTTCGCCGACCAGGGGGGCAGTGAA. Protein product: CASSFADQGGSE. The entire CDR3 protein is CASSFADQGGSEAFF.

Remarks on this clone: The CDR3 is cut off 3 residues early in the read; its end comes from the germline J gene. V is TRBV7-2 and J is TRBJ2-1; D is uncertain. The length of the CDR3 is 13 residues. V was shortened by 3 bases and J by 8 bases, with 11 bases between the two germline ends. The germline CDR1 and CDR2 sequences are SGHTA and FQGNSA. Incomplete CDR3 DNA: TGTGCCAGCAGCTTGCGAACGCCCCATGAG. The encoded protein is CASSLRTPHE. The whole CDR3 protein reads CASSLRTPHEQFF.

Concerning this clone itself: The read finishes 3 residues shy of the CDR3 end, and the germline J gene is used to complete it. The chain couples TRBV5-6 to TRBJ1-4; 7 bases fit TRBD1. Trimming took 4 bases from V and 10 from J; bases not matched to a gene: 10. The CDR3 runs 14 residues. Germline V gene sequence: CDR1 SGHDT, CDR2 YYEEEE. The part of the CDR3 DNA that was read is TGTGCCAGCAGCCAACGACAGGGTTTGGTAAAA. Its translation is CASSQRQGLVK. The whole CDR3 sequence reads CASSQRQGLVKLFF.

Regarding this clone: The read is 3 residues too short to cover the CDR3 end, so that end is filled in from the germline J gene. The chain uses TRBV20-1 and TRBJ2-1; possible D gene TRBD1, 6 bases. Per germline, CDR1 DFQATT and CDR2 SNEGSKA (reference sequence). Trimming shortened V by 3 bases and J by 7 bases, and 13 bases separated the two germline ends. This CDR3 comprises 13 residues. CDR3 DNA (partial): TGCAGTGCTAGTAGAGGGGGAGATAATGAG. Protein: CSASRGGDNE. The CDR3, in full, reads CSASRGGDNEQFF.

To note about this clone: The read ends 3 residues shy of where the CDR3 ends; the end is completed using the germline J gene. The chain recombines TRBV19 with TRBJ2-2, with D tentatively TRBD1 (6 bases). The CDR3 spans 16 residues. Per germline, CDR1 LNHDA and CDR2 SQIVND (reference sequence). The part of the CDR3 DNA that was read is TGTGCCAGTAGTACCCGAAGACAGGTCGAGAATTCACCG. This gives the protein CASSTRRQVENSP. The entire CDR3 reads CASSTRRQVENSPLFF.

A note on this clone: With the read ending 3 residues before the CDR3 end, the germline J gene is used to fill in that end. The genes are TRBV18 and TRBJ2-2; 8 bases agree with TRBD1. CDR3 size: 15 residues. Per germline, CDR1 KGHSH and CDR2 LQKENI. The CDR3 is CASSPLGQGHEKLFF. The CDR3 DNA, read in part, is TGTGCCAGCTCACCACTCGGACAGGGCCATGAAAAG.

With regard to this clone: The CDR3 goes on 3 residues after the read ends, and that part is filled in from the germline J gene. This rearrangement joins TRBV2 to TRBJ2-5; 14 positions agree with TRBD2. The CDR3 runs 15 residues. Per germline, CDR1 SNHLY and CDR2 FYNNEI. J was trimmed by 7 bases and V by 8 bases; bases with no gene match: 9. This CDR3 reads CASRGTSGGQGTQYF. CDR3 bases read: TGTGCCAGCCGCGGGACTAGCGGGGGACAGGGGACC.

The sequenced CDR3 bases are TGTGCCAGCAGACAACAGGTTTCAGGTTCACCA. It translates to CASRQQVSGSP. The complete CDR3 reads CASRQQVSGSPLFF. This rearrangement joins TRBV6-2 or TRBV6-3 to TRBJ1-4, with TRBD1 as a possible D gene (5 bases). From the germline J gene comes the end of the CDR3, since the read stops 3 residues before it. This CDR3 region has 14 residues. CDR1 MNHEY and CDR2 SVGEGT come from the germline V gene.

A remark on this clone: The read gets to within 3 residues of the CDR3 end, and the germline J gene fills in the rest. This chain connects TRBV18 to TRBJ1-4; 8 bases match TRBD1. Germline CDR1 is KGHSH and CDR2 is LQKENI. The ends lost 5 bases at V and 10 bases at J; junction bases unmatched: 24. The CDR3 is 19 amino acids. The CDR3: CASSGTGTGIRYPEGKLFF. The part of the CDR3 DNA that was read is TGTGCCAGCTCAGGGACCGGGACAGGAATCAGATACCCAGAGGGAAAA.

Comment on this clone: The sequenced fragment ends 3 residues before the CDR3 boundary, so the rest is inferred from the germline J gene. The rearrangement links TRBV2 to TRBJ2-5; 7 positions match TRBD2. This CDR3 region has 14 residues. In germline, CDR1 is SNHLY, CDR2 FYNNEI. Trimming took 5 bases from V and 5 from J; bases not matched to a gene: 8. Incomplete CDR3 DNA: TGTGCCAGCAGTAGCCTAGCGGAAGGGGAGACC. It yields the protein CASSSLAEGET. The entire CDR3 protein reads CASSSLAEGETQYF.

The chain's CDR3 is CAWNRGYRGQTQYF. The CDR3 bases that were read are TGTGCCTGGAACAGGGGGTATCGAGGTCAGACC. This sequence joins TRBV30 and TRBJ2-5; 8 bases are shared with TRBD1. The read stops 3 residues short of the end of the CDR3; the missing end is completed from the germline J gene. Germline CDR1 and CDR2: GTSNPN and SVGIG (reference sequence). V dropped 4 bases and J dropped 6; count of bases not matched to a gene: 10. The CDR3 loop spans 14 amino acids.

Details on this clone: From the germline J gene comes the end of the CDR3, since the read stops 3 residues before it. The chain is built from TRBV30 and TRBJ2-1; a weak D match, TRBD1 (6 bases). The germline V gene has CDR1 GTSNPN and CDR2 SVGIG (reference sequence). There are 15 residues in the CDR3. Between the trimmed V and J ends, which lost 1 base and 1 base, there was a span of 11 bases. Incomplete CDR3 DNA: TGTGCCTGGAGTGGTCAGGGGATGTCCTACAATGAG. This codes for CAWSGQGMSYNE. The complete CDR3 sequence is CAWSGQGMSYNEQFF.

Comments on this clone: From the germline J gene comes the end of the CDR3, since the read stops 3 residues before it. The chain joins TRBV5-1 to TRBJ2-1; TRBD1 aligns across 7 bases. Germline CDR1 and CDR2: SGHRS and YFSETQ. V gave up 4 bases and J gave up 1 base; unmatched junction bases: 8. This CDR3 is 16 amino acids long. This CDR3 reads CASSPQTGSSYNEQFF. The CDR3 DNA, read in part, is TGCGCCAGCAGCCCTCAGACAGGGAGTTCCTACAATGAG.

This clone counts as medium-sized (0.01 to 0.1%) by frequency. Sequencing ends 3 residues short of the CDR3 end; the germline J gene provides the rest. The V and J genes are TRBV18 and TRBJ2-7; 8 bases are a match to TRBD1. This CDR3 contains 14 residues. After removal of 3 bases from V and 3 bases from J, the junction contained 4 bases not matched to a gene. Looked up from germline, CDR1 is KGHSH and CDR2 is LQKENI. CDR3 sequence reads: CASSPQGANYEQYF. CDR3 bases read: TGTGCCAGCTCACCTCAGGGGGCTAACTACGAG.

Notes on this clone: The CDR3 extends 3 residues past the end of the read, so its final part is completed from the germline J gene. The chain employs TRBV19 and TRBJ2-1, with TRBD2 matching 8 bases. The CDR3 covers 15 residues. Looked up from germline, CDR1 is LNHDA and CDR2 is SQIVND (reference sequence). V was pared by 4 bases and J by 3 bases, with 5 bases of the junction left unmatched. The covered CDR3 bases are TGTGCCAGTAGTAAAGGGCTAGCGGGCTACAATGAG. Amino acids: CASSKGLAGYNE. The entire CDR3 sequence reads CASSKGLAGYNEQFF.

To note about this clone: The read halts 3 residues ahead of the CDR3 end, with the missing end drawn from the germline J gene. The chain links TRBV19 to TRBJ1-5, with a possible D match to TRBD1 (5 bases). CDR1 and CDR2 (germline): LNHDA, SQIVND (reference sequence). CDR3 length equals 14 residues. V lost 3 bases, J lost 5 bases, and 11 bases lay in between. The sequenced part of the CDR3 DNA is TGTGCCAGTAGTATCGGTGGGGCCGATCAGCCC. This encodes CASSIGGADQP. The entire CDR3 reads CASSIGGADQPQHF.

In the case of this clone: The read is 3 residues too short to cover the CDR3 end, so that end is filled in from the germline J gene. Other nucleotide sequences in the sample specify the same CDR3. The rearrangement joins TRBV20-1 to TRBJ2-1, with 11 bases lining up with TRBD2. The CDR3 is 14 amino acids. Germline V lookup: CDR1 DFQATT, CDR2 SNEGSKA (reference sequence). With 4 bases clipped from V and 3 bases from J, the junction kept 2 bases outside the gene matches. The CDR3 loop is CSATTSGGYNEQFF. The sequenced part of the CDR3 DNA is TGCAGTGCTACCACTAGCGGGGGCTACAATGAG.

As concerns this clone: The read terminates 3 residues before the CDR3 end, so the remaining end is supplied by the germline J gene. This rearrangement joins TRBV5-5 to TRBJ2-2, with 10 bases that match TRBD1. Germline CDR1 reads SGHKS; CDR2 reads YYEKEE (reference sequence). The CDR3 totals 14 residues. CDR3 loop: CASSLRDRGSPLFF. The CDR3 DNA, read in part, is TGTGCCAGCAGCTTGAGGGACAGGGGTTCACCG. The complete variable domain, with remaining parts taken from reference TRBV5-5 and TRBJ2-2, reads DAGVTQSPTHLIKTRGQQVTLRCSPISGHKSVSWYQQVLGQGPQFIFQYYEKEERGRGNFPDRFSARQFPNYSSELNVNALLLGDSALYLCASSLRDRGSPLFFGEGSRLTVL.

With regard to this clone: The CDR3 end falls 3 residues outside the read, so it is completed with the germline J gene. The rearrangement links TRBV2 to TRBJ2-4; possibly TRBD1 for D (6 bases). The CDR3 runs to 15 residues. Trimming removed 1 base at V and 4 bases at J, with 11 bases between. The V gene's germline CDR1 is SNHLY and CDR2 FYNNEI. CDR3 in amino acids: CASSEDRDKKNIQYF. Incomplete CDR3 DNA: TGTGCCAGCAGTGAAGACCGGGACAAGAAAAACATT.

The covered CDR3 bases are TGTGCCAGTAGGGACAGGGACCATGAA. Translating it yields CASRDRDHE. The entire CDR3 sequence reads CASRDRDHEAFF. The V and J genes are TRBV19 and TRBJ1-1; 8 nucleotides align to TRBD1. Read sequence stops 3 residues before the CDR3 end, and the germline J gene provides the missing end. Unmatched junction bases numbered 4, after V lost 6 bases and J lost 7 bases. The germline V gene encodes CDR1 LNHDA and CDR2 SQIVND (reference sequence). The CDR3 runs to 12 residues.